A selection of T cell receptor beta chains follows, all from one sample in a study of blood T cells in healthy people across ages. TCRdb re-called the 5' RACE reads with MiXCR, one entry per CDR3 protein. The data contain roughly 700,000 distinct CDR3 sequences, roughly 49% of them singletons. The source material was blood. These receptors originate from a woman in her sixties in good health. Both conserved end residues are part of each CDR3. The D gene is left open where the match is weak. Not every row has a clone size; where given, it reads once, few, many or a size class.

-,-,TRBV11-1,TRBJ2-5,TGTGCCAGCAGCTACCGAGGGGTGAGCGAGACCCAGTACTTC,CASSYRGVSETQYF
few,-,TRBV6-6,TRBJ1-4,TGTGCCAGCAGTCCCAGACAAAGCGGTGAAAAACTGTTTTTT,CASSPRQSGEKLFF
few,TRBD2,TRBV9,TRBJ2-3,TGTGCCAGCAGCGAAATGGGACTAGCTCGCCATACGCAGTATTTT,CASSEMGLARHTQYF
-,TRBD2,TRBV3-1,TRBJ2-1,TGTGCCAGCAGCCAAGGGACTAGCGGGATGTACAATGAGCAGTTCTTC,CASSQGTSGMYNEQFF
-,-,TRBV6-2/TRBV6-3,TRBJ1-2,TGTGCCAGCAGTCGCCAGGGCCTAAGAGGCTACACCTTC,CASSRQGLRGYTF
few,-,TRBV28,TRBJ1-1,TGTGCCAGCAGTTACCCGGGACACCCCCGGGGCACTGAAGCTTTCTTT,CASSYPGHPRGTEAFF
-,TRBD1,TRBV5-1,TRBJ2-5,TGCGCCAGCAGCTGGGCTGGGGACAGGCTCCAAGAGACCCAGTACTTC,CASSWAGDRLQETQYF
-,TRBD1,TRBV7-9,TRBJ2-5,TGTGCCGTGGGACAGGGAGGGGAGACCCAGTACTTC,CAVGQGGETQYF
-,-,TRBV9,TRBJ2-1,TGTGCCAGCAGCGTAGAGCTGGATGGGGCGGGGCAGTTCTTC,CASSVELDGAGQFF
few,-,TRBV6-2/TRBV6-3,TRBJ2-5,TGTGCCAGCAGCCAGGGGAGTCAGACGGAGACCCAGTACTTC,CASSQGSQTETQYF
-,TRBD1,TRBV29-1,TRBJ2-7,TGCAGCGTGGGACAGGGAGACGAGCAGTACTTC,CSVGQGDEQYF
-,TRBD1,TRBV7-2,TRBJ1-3,TGTGCCAGCAGCTTAGATCCGCAGGGGGTCACCATTTCTGGAAACACCATATATTTT,CASSLDPQGVTISGNTIYF
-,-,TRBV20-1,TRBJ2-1,TGCAGTGCTAGAGACACGTTCTCTTTTGGTGAGCAGTTCTTC,CSARDTFSFGEQFF
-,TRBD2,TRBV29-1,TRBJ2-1,TGCAACGTTTGGAAGGTCTGGCGGGAGGGCAATGAGCAGTTCTTC,CNVWKVWREGNEQFF
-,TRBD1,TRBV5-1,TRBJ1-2,TGCGCCAGCAGCCCCGTGAGGGGGCGGGAGGGCTACACCTTC,CASSPVRGREGYTF
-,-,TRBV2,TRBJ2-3,TGTGCCAGCAGTGTGGATATAGGTACGCAGTATTTT,CASSVDIGTQYF
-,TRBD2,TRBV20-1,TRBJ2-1,TGCAGTGCTAGAGACGGGACTAGCGGCCACAATGAGCAGTTCTTC,CSARDGTSGHNEQFF
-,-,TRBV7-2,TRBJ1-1,TGTGCCAGCAGCCGGTTAGGACAGACTGAAGCTTTCTTT,CASSRLGQTEAFF
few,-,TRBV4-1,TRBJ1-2,TGCGCCAGCAGCCCGGCCCGGACACGTGGCTACACCTTC,CASSPARTRGYTF
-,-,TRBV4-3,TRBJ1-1,TGCGCCAGCAGCCAAGCTTGGGGGGGCACTGAAGCTTTCTTT,CASSQAWGGTEAFF
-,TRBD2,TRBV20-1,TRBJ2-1,TGCAGTGCTAGGGGGACTAGCGGACTCTCCTACAATGAGCAGTTCTTC,CSARGTSGLSYNEQFF
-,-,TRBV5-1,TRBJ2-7,TGCGCCAGCAGCATCACCACGGGACAAAGAGCCTACGAGCAGTACTTC,CASSITTGQRAYEQYF
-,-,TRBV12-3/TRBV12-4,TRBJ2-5,TGTGCCAGCAGTTCCCTCCTAGATGAGCAGTACTTC,CASSSLLDEQYF
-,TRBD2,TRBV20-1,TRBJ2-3,TGCAGTGCTATGGGCGGGAGCCTTCGTGGCGATACGCAGTATTTT,CSAMGGSLRGDTQYF
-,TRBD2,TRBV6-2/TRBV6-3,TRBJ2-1,TGTGCCAGCAGTTACGGGCTAGCGGGTGCCTCCTACAATGAGCAGTTCTTC,CASSYGLAGASYNEQFF
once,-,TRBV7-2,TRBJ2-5,TGTGCCAGCAGCTACCACGTACAAGGGACCCAGTACTTC,CASSYHVQGTQYF
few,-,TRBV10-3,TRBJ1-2,TGTGCCATCAGTGAGTCTGGTAACTATGGCTACACCTTC,CAISESGNYGYTF
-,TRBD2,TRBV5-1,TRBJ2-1,TGCGCCAGCAGCCCTAGCGGACCCCCCTACAATGAGCAGTTCTTC,CASSPSGPPYNEQFF
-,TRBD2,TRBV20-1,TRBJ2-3,TGCAGTGCTAGCTCGGGAGGGTCCGCAGATACGCAGTATTTT,CSASSGGSADTQYF
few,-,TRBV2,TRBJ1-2,TGTGCCAGCAACTTGGCGGGGGGGAACTATGGCTACACCTTC,CASNLAGGNYGYTF
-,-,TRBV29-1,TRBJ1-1,TGCAGCGCCATCGAGCAGCGGGGGGCTACTGAAGCTTTCTTT,CSAIEQRGATEAFF
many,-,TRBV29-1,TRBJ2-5,TGCAGCGTTGGGCCGGGGACAGAGACCCAGTACTTC,CSVGPGTETQYF
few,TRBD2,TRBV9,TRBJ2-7,TGTGCCAGCAGCGCTAGCGGGAGCTTTTCCTACGAGCAGTACTTC,CASSASGSFSYEQYF
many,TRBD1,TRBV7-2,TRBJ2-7,TGTGCCAGCAGCCTCACTATGGACAGGAGCTCCTACGAGCAGTACTTC,CASSLTMDRSSYEQYF
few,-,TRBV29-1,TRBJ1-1,TGCAGCGTTGAGGTACAGAAGAACACTGAAGCTTTCTTT,CSVEVQKNTEAFF
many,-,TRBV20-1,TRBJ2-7,TGCAGTGCTAGAACGGGGTCCCACGAGCAGTACTTC,CSARTGSHEQYF
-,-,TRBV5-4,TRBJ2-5,TGTGCCAGCAGCAAGCCAGACATTCAAGAGACCCAGTACTTC,CASSKPDIQETQYF
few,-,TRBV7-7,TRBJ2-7,TGTGCCAGCAGCGCGAACGACATCTCCTACGAGCAGTACTTC,CASSANDISYEQYF
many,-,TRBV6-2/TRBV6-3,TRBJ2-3,TGTGCCAGCAGTTACCTGGAAGATACGCAGTATTTT,CASSYLEDTQYF
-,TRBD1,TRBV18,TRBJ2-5,TGTGCCAGCTCACCAGCGGACAGGGGCGTTGCAGGGACCCAGTACTTC,CASSPADRGVAGTQYF
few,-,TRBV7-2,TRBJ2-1,TGTGCCAGCAGCCCCCCCCCGAGAGGGACCAATGAGCAGTTCTTC,CASSPPPRGTNEQFF
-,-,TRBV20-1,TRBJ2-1,TGCAGTGCTAGACTCGCTTGGCTAACCGAGCAGTTCTTC,CSARLAWLTEQFF
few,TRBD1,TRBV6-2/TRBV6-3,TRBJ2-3,TGTGCCAGCAGTTACGAACAGGGGAACACAGATACGCAGTATTTT,CASSYEQGNTDTQYF
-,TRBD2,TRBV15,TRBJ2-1,TGTGCCACCAGCGGATACGGGACTAGGAACAATGAGCAGTTCTTC,CATSGYGTRNNEQFF
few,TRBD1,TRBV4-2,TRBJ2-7,TGTGCCAGCAGCCAAGACCTCGACAGGGTCGAGCAGTACTTC,CASSQDLDRVEQYF
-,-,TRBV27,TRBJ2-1,TGTGCCAGCAGTTTAGGGTCTTCGGGCAATGAGCAGTTCTTC,CASSLGSSGNEQFF
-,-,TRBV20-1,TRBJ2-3,TGCAGTGCTAGTGTGGGGAGATCCGCGAGCACAGATACGCAGTATTTT,CSASVGRSASTDTQYF
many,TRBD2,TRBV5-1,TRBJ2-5,TGCGCCAGCAGCTTCGGATTAGCGGGAGGCCTAGAGACCCAGTACTTC,CASSFGLAGGLETQYF
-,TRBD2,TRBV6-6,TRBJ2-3,TGTGCCAGCAGATCCGCTCCACTAGCGGGGGTCACAGATACGCAGTATTTT,CASRSAPLAGVTDTQYF
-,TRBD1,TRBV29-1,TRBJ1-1,TGCAGCGGCACAGGGGGCACTGAAGCTTTCTTT,CSGTGGTEAFF
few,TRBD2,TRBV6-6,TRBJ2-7,TGTGCCAGCAGTTACCTCCGCGGGAGCTCCTACGAGCAGTACTTC,CASSYLRGSSYEQYF
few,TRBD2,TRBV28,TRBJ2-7,TGTGCCAGCAGTGGTTTAGCGGGAGCCCCCTACGAGCAGTACTTC,CASSGLAGAPYEQYF
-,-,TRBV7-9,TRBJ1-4,TGTGCCAGCAGCCCCCCGAGGGGGGCGCGTGGAAAACTGTTTTTT,CASSPPRGARGKLFF
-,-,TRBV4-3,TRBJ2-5,TGCGCCAGCAGCCAAGATGTTGACCCCGCCCACGAGCGGTACTTC,CASSQDVDPAHERYF